These 29 T cell receptor beta chains share one sample of origin, sequenced in a study of T-cell reconstitution after alpha-beta-depleted transplantation in children (dated by TCRdb to about 2016). Library creation used PCR. Sequencing took place on an Illumina HiSeq 2500. Molecular barcoding was employed in the preparation of TCR libraries, with unique molecular identifiers being used to normalize TCRbeta repertoire quantification. TCRdb reanalyzed the raw reads on its own, using fastp at Q25 for trimming and MiXCR for clone calling, and kept in-frame beta chains. Each CDR3 protein gets just one entry, which takes the most common genes and DNA from the rows behind it. In all, the sample holds around 580,000 distinct CDR3 sequences, and 25% to 30% of those were seen once. The biggest ten clones account for 35% to 40% of the sample. The intended sense of this specimen's treatment or condition label: allogeneic hematopoietic cell transplantation with graft depleted of TCRalphabeta T cells and CD19 B cells.

Sequences were derived from PBMCs, sampled before TCRalphabeta/CD19-depleted stem cell transplant. All receptors derive from a boy in the first two years of life with Wiskott-Aldrich syndrome, due to receive a stem cell transplant.

The chain carries TRBV6-7 and TRBJ2-3; TRBD1 aligns across 7 bases. TRBV6-7 is recorded as an ORF, its role being uncertain. This CDR3 contains 13 residues. The V and J ends lost 5 bases and 4 bases, in that order; junction bases with no gene match: 3. The CDR3 DNA is TGTGCCAGCAGTGGGGGACAGTCAGATACGCAGTATTTT. The encoded protein is CASSGGQSDTQYF.

The V call is TRBV28, the J call TRBJ2-3, with unresolved D. V gave up 1 base and J gave up 5 bases, with 10 bases separating them. CDR3 length equals 14 residues. Germline loops: CDR1 MDHEN, CDR2 SYDVKM. As DNA, the CDR3 is TGTGCCAGCAGTTTATCGGCAGCCCAAGATACGCAGTATTTT. Encoded protein: CASSLSAAQDTQYF.

Only a few counts were recorded for this clonotype. V and J are TRBV12-3 or TRBV12-4 and TRBJ2-4; possibly TRBD1 for D (5 bases). The CDR3 sequence is 15 residues long. V dropped 6 bases and J dropped 0 bases, with 12 bases sitting between them. The CDR3 DNA follows: TGTGCCAGCAGCCGGACATACCTAGCCAAAAACATTCAGTACTTC. Encoded protein: CASSRTYLAKNIQYF.

V gene TRBV28 combines with J gene TRBJ2-1; TRBD1 or TRBD2 may be the D gene (5 bases each). Per the germline V gene, CDR1 is MDHEN and CDR2 is SYDVKM. V was cut by 7 bases and J by 8 bases, with 15 bases left in between. This CDR3 region has 13 residues. The CDR3 here is CASTGIGDHEQFF. DNA of the CDR3: TGTGCCAGCACTGGGATCGGGGACCATGAGCAGTTCTTC.

The V gene is TRBV6-5, the J gene TRBJ1-4; a weak D match, TRBD1 (6 bases). Trimming shortened V by 0 bases and J by 8 bases, and 19 bases separated the two germline ends. The CDR3 length is 17 residues. Germline V lookup: CDR1 MNHEY, CDR2 SVGAGI. The chain's CDR3 is CASSYSTGSGSGEKLFF. In DNA form, the CDR3 reads TGTGCCAGCAGTTACTCTACAGGGTCGGGGTCTGGAGAAAAACTGTTTTTT.

This clonotype has just a few counts. J is TRBJ2-6 and V is TRBV6-5; D not resolved. V was cut by 1 base and J by 0 bases, with 4 bases left in between. There are 15 residues in the CDR3. Per the germline V gene, CDR1 is MNHEY and CDR2 is SVGAGI. For the CDR3, the DNA is TGTGCCAGCAGTTACTTTATCTCTGGGGCCAACGTCCTGACTTTC. It translates to CASSYFISGANVLTF.

The chain joins TRBV15 to TRBJ2-5, with TRBD2 as a possible D gene (5 bases). Trimming pared 5 bases from V and 4 bases from J, leaving 11 bases between. In germline, CDR1 is LNHNV, CDR2 YYDKDF (reference sequence). This CDR3 has 13 amino acids. The CDR3: CATSGGVGETQYF. The CDR3 coding sequence is TGTGCCACCAGCGGAGGTGTTGGAGAGACCCAGTACTTC.

The chain recombines TRBV7-8 with TRBJ2-5; 12 bases line up with TRBD2. CDR3 length equals 15 residues. Per germline, CDR1 SGHVS and CDR2 FQNEAQ. V shed 8 bases and J 5 bases; nucleotides not matched to a gene: 9. The DNA of the CDR3 is TGTGCCAGCGGACCTAGCGGGAGGGTACAGGAGACCCAGTACTTC. This encodes CASGPSGRVQETQYF.

This clonotype was seen ten or more times. The rearrangement links TRBV29-1 to TRBJ2-5, with 12 bases that match TRBD2. This CDR3 comprises 15 residues. Unmatched junction bases numbered 9, after V lost 5 bases and J lost 5 bases. Germline V gene data show CDR1 as SQVTM and CDR2 as ANQGSEA. For the CDR3, the DNA is TGCAGCGTTCGTTTACTAGCGGGAGGTCGGGAGACCCAGTACTTC. It codes for CSVRLLAGGRETQYF.

The rearrangement joins TRBV5-4 to TRBJ1-1; tentatively, D is TRBD1 (6 bases). Germline V gene data show CDR1 as SGHNT and CDR2 as YYREEE (reference sequence). Trimming took 4 bases from V and 5 from J, leaving 21 bases between them. There are 16 residues in the CDR3. CDR3 nucleotide sequence: TGTGCCAGCAGCCCACCCATGACAGGAGGATTTACTGAAGCTTTCTTT. Translating it yields CASSPPMTGGFTEAFF.

This clonotype appeared a few times. The CDR3 bases are TGCAGTGGTTTTGTCGGGGGCACAGATACGCAGTATTTT. Translated, it gives CSGFVGGTDTQYF. The chain links TRBV20-1 to TRBJ2-3, with D tentatively TRBD2 (5 bases). Germline-derived CDR1 and CDR2 are DFQATT and SNEGSKA (reference sequence). Trimming pared 7 bases from V and 1 base from J, leaving 12 bases between. This CDR3 spans 13 amino acids.

Ten or more counts support this clonotype. The J gene is TRBJ2-7, the V gene TRBV20-1, with a tentative D call TRBD2 (6 bases). The CDR3 length is 12 residues. Germline V gene data show CDR1 as DFQATT and CDR2 as SNEGSKA (reference sequence). Deletions cut 3 bases from V and 0 bases from J, with 6 bases between. The CDR3 bases are TGCAGTGCTAGCGGGGGCTCCTACGAGCAGTACTTC. It is translated as CSASGGSYEQYF.

V and J are TRBV5-1 and TRBJ2-2; D remains unclear. The CDR3 consists of 13 residues. Germline lookup yields CDR1 SGHRS and CDR2 YFSETQ. Trimming shortened V by 0 bases and J by 6 bases, and 6 bases separated the two germline ends. CDR3 loop: CASSLGDAGELFF. In DNA, the CDR3 is TGCGCCAGCAGCTTGGGGGATGCCGGGGAGCTGTTTTTT. Based on the CDR3 plus reference TRBV5-1 and TRBJ2-2, the full variable domain is KAGVTQTPRYLIKTRGQQVTLSCSPISGHRSVSWYQQTPGQGLQFLFEYFSETQRNKGNFPGRFSGRQFSNSRSEMNVSTLELGDSALYLCASSLGDAGELFFGEGSRLTVL.

The count of this clonotype is one. V gene TRBV5-1 combines with J gene TRBJ2-6; D tentatively reads TRBD1 or TRBD2 (5 bases each). The ends were cut back, 6 bases at V and 0 bases at J, with 13 bases in the middle. The CDR3 loop spans 16 amino acids. The germline V gene encodes CDR1 SGHRS and CDR2 YFSETQ. CDR3 in DNA: TGCGCCAGCAAAAGGGACGCACTCTCTGGGGCCAACGTCCTGACTTTC. It is translated as CASKRDALSGANVLTF.

The sample holds a few counts of this clonotype. This chain joins TRBV29-1 and TRBJ2-1; TRBD1 matches 8 bases. Germline CDR1 SQVTM, CDR2 ANQGSEA. The J segment lost 8 bases and the V segment lost 6 bases, leaving 3 bases of the junction unmatched. CDR3 length: 11 amino acids. The CDR3 DNA reads TGCAGCGTCGACAGGGGCTATGAGCAGTTCTTC. It encodes CSVDRGYEQFF.

As regards this clonotype: This may be a read error, as it is one base from a much larger clone. The gene calls are TRBV9 and TRBJ2-6, with 15 nucleotides matching TRBD2. Germline-derived CDR1 and CDR2 are SGDLS and YYNGEE. This CDR3 is built from 20 residues. The CDR3 here is CASSPGTSGRLDSGANGLTF. CDR3 nucleotide sequence: TGTGCCAGCAGCCCCGGGACTAGCGGGAGGCTAGACTCTGGGGCCAACGGCCTGACTTTC.

Only a few counts were recorded for this clonotype. The chain couples TRBV6-1 to TRBJ1-4, with D perhaps matching TRBD1 (6 bases). The germline V gene encodes CDR1 MNHNS and CDR2 SASEGT. The CDR3 is 14 residues long. Trimming took 8 bases from V and 4 from J, leaving 14 bases between them. CDR3 sequence reads: CASALDSLNEKLFF. For the CDR3, the DNA is TGTGCCAGCGCCCTGGACAGTCTTAATGAAAAACTGTTTTTT.

CDR3 region: CAIQNRYNEQFF. DNA for the CDR3: TGTGCCATCCAGAACAGGTACAATGAGCAGTTCTTC. V and J are TRBV10-3 and TRBJ2-1; weak D call: TRBD1 (5 bases). This CDR3 contains 12 residues. V was pared by 8 bases and J by 4 bases, with 9 bases between. The V gene's germline CDR1 is ENHRY and CDR2 SYGVKD.

V and J are TRBV5-1 and TRBJ2-3; 13 bases line up with TRBD2. Germline V gene lookup returns CDR1 SGHRS and CDR2 YFSETQ. V shed 1 base, J shed 4 bases, and the junction held 3 bases outside the gene matches. The CDR3 has 16 residues. This chain's CDR3 is CASSLTGLAGPDTQYF. The CDR3 DNA sequence: TGCGCCAGCAGCTTGACGGGACTAGCGGGACCAGATACGCAGTATTTT.

This chain links TRBV9 with TRBJ1-2; 8 bases fit TRBD1. Unmatched junction bases numbered 8, after V lost 3 bases and J lost 4 bases. CDR1 is SGDLS, CDR2 YYNGEE, per germline. CDR3 length equals 15 residues. The CDR3 sequence: CASSADPGQVYGYTF. CDR3 in DNA: TGTGCCAGCAGCGCCGACCCGGGACAGGTCTATGGCTACACCTTC.

This clonotype was seen a handful of times. The rearrangement uses TRBV20-1 and TRBJ2-5; TRBD1 matches at 8 bases. The CDR3 consists of 12 residues. V lost 6 bases, J lost 5 bases, and 5 bases stayed unmatched. In germline, CDR1 is DFQATT, CDR2 SNEGSKA (reference sequence). CDR3 DNA sequence: TGCAGTGCCCCGGACAGGGTTGAGACCCAGTACTTC. It encodes CSAPDRVETQYF.

J is TRBJ2-3 and V is TRBV10-3, with a tentative D call TRBD2 (5 bases). The CDR3 has 14 residues. V was shortened by 6 bases and J by 4 bases, with 14 bases between the two germline ends. Per germline, CDR1 ENHRY and CDR2 SYGVKD. The CDR3 DNA follows: TGTGCCATCAGCAACCCGGGAAATTCAGATACGCAGTATTTT. It encodes CAISNPGNSDTQYF.

This chain links TRBV6-1 with TRBJ2-7, with 10 bases lining up with TRBD1. The germline V gene has CDR1 MNHNS and CDR2 SASEGT. V shed 5 bases, J shed 5 bases, and the junction held 3 bases outside the gene matches. The CDR3 covers 13 residues. CDR3 sequence reads: CASSRQGAHEQYF. CDR3 coding DNA: TGTGCCAGCAGTAGACAGGGGGCACACGAGCAGTACTTC.

The chain recombines TRBV28 with TRBJ2-7, with unresolved D. The V end lost 3 bases, the J end lost 1 base, and 13 bases lay between the germline ends. CDR1 and CDR2 from the germline V gene are MDHEN and SYDVKM. This CDR3 is built from 15 residues. CDR3 sequence: CASSLWGSKSYEQYF. CDR3 DNA sequence: TGTGCCAGCAGTTTGTGGGGTTCCAAGTCCTACGAGCAGTACTTC.

This clonotype was detected a few times. The chain employs TRBV15 and TRBJ1-6; 7 nucleotides align to TRBD1. V trimming: 0 bases; J trimming: 5 bases; junction bases outside the gene matches: 10. The CDR3 covers 18 residues. The germline V gene encodes CDR1 LNHNV and CDR2 YYDKDF (reference sequence). The CDR3 is CATSRDLVGTANNSPLHF. The DNA for the CDR3 is TGTGCCACCAGCAGAGATCTCGTGGGGACAGCCAATAATTCACCCCTCCACTTT.

This clonotype came up a few times. The gene calls are TRBV20-1 and TRBJ2-1; D remains ambiguous. Between the trimmed V and J ends, which lost 6 bases and 3 bases, there was a span of 9 bases. The CDR3 is 12 amino acids. The germline CDR1 and CDR2 sequences are DFQATT and SNEGSKA (reference sequence). This CDR3 is CSADWDYNEQFF. The CDR3 coding sequence is TGCAGTGCCGACTGGGACTACAATGAGCAGTTCTTC.

V and J are TRBV5-1 and TRBJ2-1; D not resolved. V was shortened by 1 base and J by 4 bases, with 18 bases between the two germline ends. CDR1 and CDR2 from the germline V gene are SGHRS and YFSETQ. The CDR3 consists of 17 residues. The CDR3 sequence: CASSLISGRLTYNEQFF. In DNA, the CDR3 is TGCGCCAGCAGCTTGATCTCCGGACGGCTCACTTACAATGAGCAGTTCTTC.

This clonotype came up a few times. The V and J genes are TRBV20-1 and TRBJ1-4, with unresolved D. This CDR3 has 14 amino acids. V was cut by 2 bases and J by 3 bases, with 10 bases left in between. In germline, CDR1 is DFQATT, CDR2 SNEGSKA (reference sequence). DNA of the CDR3: TGCAGTGCTAGACTTGCGGAGGCTAATGAAAAACTGTTTTTT. Amino acid sequence: CSARLAEANEKLFF.

This chain connects TRBV24-1 to TRBJ2-1, with D maybe TRBD2 (5 bases). There are 17 residues in the CDR3. V was pared by 4 bases and J by 0 bases, with 15 bases between. CDR1 KGHDR and CDR2 SFDVKD come from the germline V gene. CDR3 protein: CATSDPASHSSYNEQFF. DNA for the CDR3: TGTGCCACCAGTGACCCCGCTAGCCACAGCTCCTACAATGAGCAGTTCTTC.